What follows are 27 T cell receptor beta chains derived from one specimen sequenced in a study of cytomegalovirus exposure and HLA in healthy donors. In the PCR, 60 Vbeta and 13 Jbeta primers were used. Produced via immunoSEQ multiplex PCR; TCRdb's table is partial and in-frame only. The sample carries some 100,000 clones, 69% recorded once. The source material was PBMCs. Every receptor here comes from a woman aged 65 to 85 in good health and CMV-seropositive.

This chain uses TRBV6-6 with TRBJ1-6; weak D call: TRBD1 (6 bases). Germline CDR1 and CDR2: MNHNY and SVGAGI (reference sequence). The V and J ends lost 6 bases and 7 bases respectively, with 19 bases between them. The length of the CDR3 is 16 residues. CDR3 sequence: CASRGARQVWNSPLHF. The CDR3 region has the DNA TGTGCCAGCAGGGGGGCCCGACAGGTTTGGAATTCACCCCTCCACTTT.

This clone was recorded many times. Written as DNA, the CDR3 is TGTGCCAGCACCTTAGGGGGGGGGCCTCTCTCTGGGGCCAACGTCCTGACTTTC. This sequence encodes CASTLGGGPLSGANVLTF. The chain has TRBV6-9 and TRBJ2-6; D might be TRBD2 (7 bases). Per germline, CDR1 MNHGY and CDR2 SVAAGI. V was trimmed by 7 bases and J by 0 bases, leaving 19 bases between them. The CDR3 length is 18 residues.

This rearrangement joins TRBV7-2 to TRBJ2-2; D is possibly TRBD2 (5 bases). The germline gives CDR1 SGHTA, CDR2 FQGNSA. The germline V and J ends were trimmed by 1 base and 6 bases, with 12 bases remaining between them. This CDR3 spans 15 amino acids. As DNA, the CDR3 is TGTGCCAGCAGCTTAGTAGAGCTAGCTGCCGGGGAGCTGTTTTTT. Its protein product is CASSLVELAAGELFF. The variable domain in full, with the rest retrieved from reference TRBV7-2 and TRBJ2-2, is GAGVSQSPSNKVTEKGKDVELRCDPISGHTALYWYRQSLGQGLEFLIYFQGNSAPDKSGLPSDRFSAERTGGSVSTLTIQRTQQEDSAVYLCASSLVELAAGELFFGEGSRLTVL.

This chain links TRBV5-6 with TRBJ1-5, with 7 bases matching TRBD1. Per germline, CDR1 SGHDT and CDR2 YYEEEE. This CDR3 region has 16 residues. J gave up 3 bases and V 2 bases, and 8 bases lay outside the gene matches. The CDR3 protein is CASSLRQGMINQPQHF. CDR3 nucleotide sequence: TGTGCCAGCAGCTTAAGACAGGGAATGATCAATCAGCCCCAGCATTTT.

This chain joins TRBV10-3 and TRBJ1-1; 12 nucleotides match TRBD1. CDR1 is ENHRY, CDR2 SYGVKD, per germline. The length of the CDR3 is 17 residues. The V and J ends lost 2 bases and 11 bases, in that order; junction bases with no gene match: 15. CDR3: CAISETGTGGVRVAAFF. The DNA of the CDR3 is TGTGCCATCAGTGAGACCGGGACAGGGGGCGTCCGGGTAGCGGCTTTCTTT.

The V call is TRBV10-3, the J call TRBJ1-2; D unresolved. Germline CDR1 and CDR2: ENHRY and SYGVKD. The V gene lost 10 bases and the J gene lost 4 bases, with 19 bases spanning the gap. The CDR3 is 14 amino acids. The CDR3 region is CATYISEGGYGYTF. The DNA of the CDR3 is TGTGCCACCTACATCTCCGAGGGCGGCTATGGCTACACCTTC.

The chain links TRBV6-6 to TRBJ1-2; tentative D call: TRBD1 (6 bases). The CDR3 spans 13 residues. Germline CDR1 reads MNHNY; CDR2 reads SVGAGI (reference sequence). The CDR3 nucleotides read TGTGGCACGAGGGAGGGGGGGAACTATGGCTACACCTTC. Its protein product is CGTREGGNYGYTF.

The chain is built from TRBV7-8 and TRBJ1-5; 10 bases align to TRBD1. V shed 1 base, J shed 1 base, and the junction held 4 bases outside the gene matches. Germline loops: CDR1 SGHVS, CDR2 FQNEAQ. The CDR3 is made up of 17 amino acids. As DNA, the CDR3 is TGTGCCAGCAGCTTAGTCGGGACAGGGGCGAGCAATCAGCCCCAGCATTTT. Protein: CASSLVGTGASNQPQHF.

The chain uses TRBV4-1 and TRBJ2-5; 10 bases are shared with TRBD2. Germline lookup yields CDR1 MGHRA and CDR2 YSYEKL. Losses at the gene ends were 1 base for V and 5 bases for J; bases not matched to a gene: 4. The CDR3 extends over 15 amino acids. The CDR3 DNA reads as TGCGCCAGCAGCCAAGGAGCGGGGGGGCTCGAGACCCAGTACTTC. As protein: CASSQGAGGLETQYF.

Notes on this clone: One end of the junction is discordant with germline, which a read error may explain. V usage is TRBV7-9 and J usage is TRBJ1-1; 10 positions agree with TRBD1. This CDR3 is 12 amino acids long. Germline V gene lookup returns CDR1 SEHNR and CDR2 FQNEAQ (reference sequence). CDR3 residues: CSSGDRGTEAFF. CDR3 nucleotide sequence: TGTTCCAGCGGGGACAGGGGTACTGAAGCTTTCTTT.

This clone was seen only once. The rearrangement uses TRBV7-8 and TRBJ2-5, with 8 bases that match TRBD2. The CDR3 totals 15 residues. V dropped 5 bases and J dropped 4; count of bases not matched to a gene: 9. The germline V gene encodes CDR1 SGHVS and CDR2 FQNEAQ. The CDR3, as DNA: TGTGCCAGCAGCGTACGGGGGGGCCTGGGAGAGACCCAGTACTTC. It encodes CASSVRGGLGETQYF.

This clone appeared a few times. The rearrangement joins TRBV18 to TRBJ1-1; D ambiguous. Trimming removed 3 bases at V and 11 bases at J, with 22 bases between. Germline-derived CDR1 and CDR2 are KGHSH and LQKENI. This CDR3 comprises 15 residues. The CDR3 spells CASSPLGQSVESAFF. The CDR3 DNA reads as TGTGCCAGCTCACCCTTGGGCCAGTCGGTCGAATCGGCTTTCTTT.

This sequence joins TRBV6-1 and TRBJ2-2; D gene unclear. V was clipped by 5 bases and J by 5 bases, with 9 bases between them. This CDR3 is built from 13 residues. CDR1 and CDR2 (germline): MNHNS, SASEGT. The CDR3 bases are TGTGCCAGCAGTCTAGAATATACCGGGGAGCTGTTTTTT. Its protein product is CASSLEYTGELFF.

This clone was recorded once. The rearrangement uses TRBV7-6 and TRBJ2-7; no definite D call. The CDR3 consists of 13 residues. The V gene's germline CDR1 is SGHVS and CDR2 FNYEAQ. Trimming took 4 bases from V and 1 from J, leaving 8 bases between them. CDR3 DNA: TGTGCCAGCAGCTCTGGGCCTTCCTACGAGCAGTACTTC. It codes for CASSSGPSYEQYF.

V usage is TRBV5-1 and J usage is TRBJ2-5; D gene uncertain. The CDR3 consists of 14 residues. Germline V lookup: CDR1 SGHRS, CDR2 YFSETQ. Trimming removed 4 bases from V and 0 bases from J, with 10 bases in between. The CDR3 DNA reads as TGCGCCAGCAGCCCGTTCTCCCACCAAGAGACCCAGTACTTC. Translated, it gives CASSPFSHQETQYF.

V is TRBV5-6 and J is TRBJ2-1; D is uncertain. Trimming cost V 4 bases and J 0 bases, with 11 bases left between them. Germline-derived CDR1 and CDR2 are SGHDT and YYEEEE. This CDR3 is built from 15 residues. The CDR3 region is CASSPASSSYNEQFF. CDR3 DNA: TGTGCCAGCAGCCCTGCGTCGAGCTCCTACAATGAGCAGTTCTTC. Filled out from reference TRBV5-6 and TRBJ2-1, the complete variable domain reads DAGVTQSPTHLIKTRGQQVTLRCSPKSGHDTVSWYQQALGQGPQFIFQYYEEEERQRGNFPDRFSGHQFPNYSSELNVNALLLGDSALYLCASSPASSSYNEQFFGPGTRLTVL.

The V call is TRBV25-1, the J call TRBJ1-1; D gene unclear. The CDR3 runs to 13 residues. Trimming stripped 9 bases from V and 5 bases from J, with 16 bases between. Germline V CDR1 and CDR2: MGHDK, SYGVNS. CDR3 loop: CASRKGWETEAFF. The CDR3 DNA is TGTGCCAGTCGCAAGGGATGGGAGACTGAAGCTTTCTTT. Full variable domain (missing parts from reference TRBV25-1 and TRBJ1-1): EADIYQTPRYLVIGTGKKITLECSQTMGHDKMYWYQQDPGMELHLIHYSYGVNSTEKGDLSSESTVSRIRTEHFPLTLESARPSHTSQYLCASRKGWETEAFFGQGTRLTVV.

The V and J genes are TRBV19 and TRBJ1-4; D is undetermined. In germline, CDR1 is LNHDA, CDR2 SQIVND (reference sequence). The CDR3 spans 13 residues. V lost 0 bases and J 8 bases, leaving 7 bases between the germline ends. CDR3 sequence (DNA): TGTGCCAGTAGTATAGAGTCAGGAGAAAAACTGTTTTTT. Translating it yields CASSIESGEKLFF.

The rearrangement uses TRBV5-1 and TRBJ2-7; 9 bases align to TRBD2. CDR1 is SGHRS and CDR2 is YFSETQ in the germline V gene. The V gene end was trimmed by 1 base and the J gene end by 3 bases; junction bases not matched to a gene: 5. The CDR3 has 15 residues. The CDR3, as DNA: TGCGCCAGCAGCTTGTCGCGGGGGGGGAACTACGAGCAGTACTTC. Amino acid sequence: CASSLSRGGNYEQYF.

This clone turned up a few times. The rearrangement links TRBV7-9 to TRBJ2-5, with 8 positions matching TRBD1. This CDR3 has 14 residues. Germline V lookup: CDR1 SEHNR, CDR2 FQNEAQ (reference sequence). Trimming removed 1 base from V and 4 bases from J; junction bases left unmatched: 2. Here the CDR3 reads CASSLGTGRETQYF. CDR3 DNA sequence: TGTGCCAGCAGCTTAGGGACAGGGAGAGAGACCCAGTACTTC.

V usage is TRBV27 and J usage is TRBJ1-5; 7 bases line up with TRBD1. This CDR3 has 14 residues. V was clipped by 4 bases and J by 3 bases; unmatched bases: 3. Germline-derived CDR1 and CDR2 are MNHEY and SMNVEV (reference sequence). The DNA of the CDR3 is TGTGCCAGCAGTTGGACAGGCCTCAATCAGCCCCAGCATTTT. Protein product: CASSWTGLNQPQHF.

Here the CDR3 reads CASSLVGDRGLEAFF. In DNA form, the CDR3 reads TGTGCCAGCAGCTTAGTAGGGGACAGGGGGCTAGAAGCTTTCTTT. The chain employs TRBV7-2 and TRBJ1-1; 12 bases map to TRBD1. V gave up 1 base and J gave up 8 bases; unmatched junction bases: 5. Per germline, CDR1 SGHTA and CDR2 FQGNSA. The CDR3 runs 15 residues.

As to this clone: Other DNA variants within this sample encode the same CDR3. The chain joins TRBV7-6 to TRBJ1-4; D is perhaps TRBD1 (5 bases). Germline CDR1 SGHVS, CDR2 FNYEAQ. This CDR3 is built from 14 residues. Between the trimmed V and J ends, which lost 1 base and 8 bases, there was a span of 11 bases. CDR3 nucleotide sequence: TGTGCCAGCAGCTTAGGGCAGGGTGGAGAAAAACTGTTTTTT. As protein: CASSLGQGGEKLFF.

The genes are TRBV6-6 and TRBJ1-6; possibly TRBD1 for D (5 bases). Trimming left V 0 bases short and J 7 bases short, with 7 bases between. The germline V gene has CDR1 MNHNY and CDR2 SVGAGI (reference sequence). This CDR3 is 14 amino acids long. CDR3 loop: CASSYSGRNSPLHF. The CDR3 bases are TGTGCCAGCAGTTACTCGGGGCGAAATTCACCCCTCCACTTT.

The rearrangement joins TRBV7-9 to TRBJ2-3, with 7 bases matching TRBD2. This CDR3 is built from 13 residues. The V segment lost 4 bases and the J segment 4 bases; nucleotides outside the gene matches: 2. The germline V gene has CDR1 SEHNR and CDR2 FQNEAQ (reference sequence). Written as DNA, the CDR3 is TGTGCCAGCAGCTCCGCGGGGGCAGATACGCAGTATTTT. Protein product: CASSSAGADTQYF. The variable domain in full, with the rest retrieved from reference TRBV7-9 and TRBJ2-3, is DTGVSQNPRHKITKRGQNVTFRCDPISEHNRLYWYRQTLGQGPEFLTYFQNEAQLEKSRLLSDRFSAERPKGSFSTLEIQRTEQGDSAMYLCASSSAGADTQYFGPGTRLTVL.

The CDR3 DNA reads TGTGCCAGCAGCGAAAGGACAGGCCATTTTTACAATGAGCAGTTCTTC. Amino acid sequence: CASSERTGHFYNEQFF. The V gene is TRBV2, the J gene TRBJ2-1, with TRBD1 matching over 7 bases. With V trimmed by 6 bases and J by 4 bases, 12 bases remained unmatched. Germline V gives CDR1 SNHLY, CDR2 FYNNEI. CDR3 length equals 16 residues.

CDR3 residues: CASSQLPPGVDNQPQHF. CDR3 DNA: TGCGCCAGCAGCCAACTCCCCCCAGGGGTCGACAATCAGCCCCAGCATTTT. V gene TRBV4-1 combines with J gene TRBJ1-5; tentative D call: TRBD1 (6 bases). V was trimmed by 2 bases and J by 3 bases, leaving 17 bases between them. The CDR3 is 17 residues long. Germline CDR1 is MGHRA and CDR2 is YSYEKL.